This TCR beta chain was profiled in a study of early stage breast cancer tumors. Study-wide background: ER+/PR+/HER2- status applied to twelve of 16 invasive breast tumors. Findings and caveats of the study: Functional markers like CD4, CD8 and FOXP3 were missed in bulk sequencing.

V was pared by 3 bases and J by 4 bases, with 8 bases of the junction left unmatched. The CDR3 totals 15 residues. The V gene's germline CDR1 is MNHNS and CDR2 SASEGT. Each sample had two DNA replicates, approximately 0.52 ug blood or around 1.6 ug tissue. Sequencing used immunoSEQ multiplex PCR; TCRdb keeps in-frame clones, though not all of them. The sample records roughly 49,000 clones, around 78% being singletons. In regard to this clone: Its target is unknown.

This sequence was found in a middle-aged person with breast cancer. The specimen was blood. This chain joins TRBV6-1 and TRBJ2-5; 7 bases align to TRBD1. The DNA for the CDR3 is TGTGCCAGCAGTGAGGAGACAGGGTACGTAGAGACCCAGTACTTC. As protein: CASSEETGYVETQYF.